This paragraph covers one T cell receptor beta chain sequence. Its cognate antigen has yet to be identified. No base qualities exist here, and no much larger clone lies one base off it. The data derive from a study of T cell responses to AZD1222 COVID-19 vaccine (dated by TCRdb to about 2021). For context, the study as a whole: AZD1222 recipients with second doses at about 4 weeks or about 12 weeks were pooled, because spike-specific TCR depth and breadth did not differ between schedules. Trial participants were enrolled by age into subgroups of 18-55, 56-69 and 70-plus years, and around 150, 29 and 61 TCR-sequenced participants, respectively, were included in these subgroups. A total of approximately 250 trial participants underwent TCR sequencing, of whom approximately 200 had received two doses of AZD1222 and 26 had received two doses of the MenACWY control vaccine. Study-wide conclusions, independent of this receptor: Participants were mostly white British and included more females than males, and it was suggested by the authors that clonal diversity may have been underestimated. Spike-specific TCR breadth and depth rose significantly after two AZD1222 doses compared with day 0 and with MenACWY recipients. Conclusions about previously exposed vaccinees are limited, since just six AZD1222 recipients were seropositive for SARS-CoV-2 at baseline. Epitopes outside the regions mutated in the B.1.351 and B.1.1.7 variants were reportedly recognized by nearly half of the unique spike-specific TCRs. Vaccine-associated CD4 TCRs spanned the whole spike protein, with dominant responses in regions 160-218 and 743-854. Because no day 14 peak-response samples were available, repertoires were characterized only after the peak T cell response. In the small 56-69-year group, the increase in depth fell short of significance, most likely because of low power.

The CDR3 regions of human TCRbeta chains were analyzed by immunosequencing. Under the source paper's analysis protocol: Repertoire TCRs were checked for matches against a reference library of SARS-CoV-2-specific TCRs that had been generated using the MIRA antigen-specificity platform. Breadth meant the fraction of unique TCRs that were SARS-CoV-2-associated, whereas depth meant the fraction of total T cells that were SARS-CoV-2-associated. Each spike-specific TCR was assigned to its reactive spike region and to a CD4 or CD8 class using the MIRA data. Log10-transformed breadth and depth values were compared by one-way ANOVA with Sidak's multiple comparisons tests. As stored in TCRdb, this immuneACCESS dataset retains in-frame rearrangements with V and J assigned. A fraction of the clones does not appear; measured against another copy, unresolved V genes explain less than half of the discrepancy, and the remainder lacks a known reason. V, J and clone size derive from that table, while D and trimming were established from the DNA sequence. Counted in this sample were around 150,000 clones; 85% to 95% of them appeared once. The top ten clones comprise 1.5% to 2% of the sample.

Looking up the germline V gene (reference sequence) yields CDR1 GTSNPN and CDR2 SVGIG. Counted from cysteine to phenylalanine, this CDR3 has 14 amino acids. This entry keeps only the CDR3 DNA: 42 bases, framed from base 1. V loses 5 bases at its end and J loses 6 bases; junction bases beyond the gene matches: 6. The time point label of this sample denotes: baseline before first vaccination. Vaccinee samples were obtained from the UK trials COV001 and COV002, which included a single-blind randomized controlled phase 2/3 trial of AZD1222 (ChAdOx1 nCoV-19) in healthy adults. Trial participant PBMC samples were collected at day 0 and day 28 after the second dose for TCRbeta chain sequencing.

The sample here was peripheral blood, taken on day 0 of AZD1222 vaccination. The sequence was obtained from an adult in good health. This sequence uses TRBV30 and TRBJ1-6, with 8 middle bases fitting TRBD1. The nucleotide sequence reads TGTGCCTGGGAGAGGACAGGGTTTAATTCACCCCTCCACTTT. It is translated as CAWERTGFNSPLHF. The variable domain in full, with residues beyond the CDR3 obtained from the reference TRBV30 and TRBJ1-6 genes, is SQTIHQWPATLVQPVGSPLSLECTVEGTSNPNLYWYRQAAGRGLQLLFYSVGIGQISSEVPQNLSASRPQDRQFILSSKKLLLSDSGFYLCAWERTGFNSPLHFGNGTRLTVT.